This T cell receptor (beta chain) was found in a study of cytomegalovirus exposure and HLA in healthy donors. Study-wide findings and caveats: A later analysis reported that several of the most significant clusters appeared to be linked to common viral pathogens, among them Epstein-Barr virus.

CDR1 is SGHRS, CDR2 YFSETQ, per germline. V shed 5 bases and J shed 5 bases, with 10 bases lying between them. There are 12 residues in the CDR3. The primer mix had 60 Vbeta and 13 Jbeta primers. Assay used: immunoSEQ multiplex PCR; TCRdb lists only in-frame clones, some missing. The table shows more than 90,000 clones, with around four fifths occurring only once. Note on this clone: Its antigen is undetermined.

The chain uses TRBV5-1 and TRBJ1-1; D is possibly TRBD1 (6 bases). The sequence derives from a man aged 35 to 55 in good health and CMV-seropositive. Material for sequencing was PBMCs. CDR3 nucleotides: TGCGCCAGCAGGGACAGCCATACTGAAGCTTTCTTT. It translates to CASRDSHTEAFF.